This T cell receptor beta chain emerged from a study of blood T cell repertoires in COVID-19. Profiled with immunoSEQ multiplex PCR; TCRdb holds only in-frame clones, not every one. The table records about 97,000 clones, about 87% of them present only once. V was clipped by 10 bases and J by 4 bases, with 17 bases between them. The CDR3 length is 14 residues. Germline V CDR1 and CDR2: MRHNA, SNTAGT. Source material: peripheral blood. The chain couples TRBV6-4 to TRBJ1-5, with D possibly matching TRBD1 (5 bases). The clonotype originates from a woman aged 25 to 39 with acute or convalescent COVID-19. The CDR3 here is CATPGGGRNQPQHF. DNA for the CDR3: TGTGCCACCCCGGGGGGTGGACGAAATCAGCCCCAGCATTTT.